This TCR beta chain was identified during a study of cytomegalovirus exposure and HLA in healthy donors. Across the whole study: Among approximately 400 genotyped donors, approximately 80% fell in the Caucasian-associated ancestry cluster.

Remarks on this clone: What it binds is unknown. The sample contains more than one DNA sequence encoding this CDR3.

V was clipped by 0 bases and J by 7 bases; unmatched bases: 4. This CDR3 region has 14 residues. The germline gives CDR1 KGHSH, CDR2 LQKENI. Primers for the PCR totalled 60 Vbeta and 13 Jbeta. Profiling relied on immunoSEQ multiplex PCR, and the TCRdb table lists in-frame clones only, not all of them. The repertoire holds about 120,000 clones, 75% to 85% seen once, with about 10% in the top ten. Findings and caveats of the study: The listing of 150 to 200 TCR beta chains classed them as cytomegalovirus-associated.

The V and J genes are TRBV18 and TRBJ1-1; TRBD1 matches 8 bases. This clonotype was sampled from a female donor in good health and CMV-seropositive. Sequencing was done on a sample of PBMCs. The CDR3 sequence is CASSPPNRGGEAFF. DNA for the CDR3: TGTGCCAGCTCACCACCGAACAGGGGGGGTGAAGCTTTCTTT.